This T cell receptor (beta chain) appears in the sequencing data of a study of cytomegalovirus exposure and HLA in healthy donors. Study-wide context: Early released data comprised some 91 million unique TCRs from HLA-typed donors. Study-level results: A later analysis linked a missense DCLRE1C variant to TCR beta V- and J-gene trimming.

Turning to this clone: What it binds is not known.

Germline lookup yields CDR1 MGHRA and CDR2 YSYEKL. V lost 3 bases, J lost 6 bases, and 20 bases lay in between. This CDR3 contains 16 residues. The PCR employed 60 Vbeta primers together with 13 Jbeta primers. TCRdb's table, derived via immunoSEQ multiplex PCR, lists solely in-frame clones and lacks some. The sample yields roughly 92,000 clones, 80% seen once. Sequenced: PBMCs. The clonotype originates from a man aged 45-65 years in good health and CMV-seropositive. This chain joins TRBV4-1 and TRBJ1-2, with D perhaps matching TRBD1 (5 bases). CDR3 sequence reads: CASSQGLAGPRNGYTF. In DNA form, the CDR3 reads TGCGCCAGCAGCCAGGGGCTGGCAGGTCCTCGGAATGGCTACACCTTC.